Shown below are 29 T cell receptor beta chains from a single sample sequenced in a study of T cell responses to AZD1222 COVID-19 vaccine. Using immunoSEQ multiplex PCR, the repertoire was profiled, and TCRdb retains in-frame clones only, with some absent. The data contain more than 110,000 clones, about 90% of them seen just once; the ten biggest clones take up around 3.3%. Sequenced here: peripheral blood, sampled on day 0 of AZD1222 vaccination. These receptors were taken from an adult in good health.

This chain links TRBV6-5 with TRBJ2-5; D not resolved. Trimming cost V 2 bases and J 2 bases, with 6 bases left between them. Germline-derived CDR1 and CDR2 are MNHEY and SVGAGI. The CDR3 length is 13 residues. In DNA, the CDR3 is TGTGCCAGCAGTTACCAGTCACAAGAGACCCAGTACTTC. Translated: CASSYQSQETQYF.

This clone was counted many times. J is TRBJ2-7 and V is TRBV5-1; D perhaps matches TRBD1 (6 bases). CDR1 and CDR2 from the germline V gene are SGHRS and YFSETQ. Trimming pared 1 base from V and 3 bases from J, leaving 8 bases between. CDR3 length: 13 residues. CDR3 loop: CASSLTGNYEQYF. The DNA for the CDR3 is TGCGCCAGCAGCTTGACAGGGAACTACGAGCAGTACTTC.

V is TRBV19 and J is TRBJ2-1, with TRBD1 as a possible D gene (6 bases). The CDR3 length is 15 residues. V was shortened by 7 bases and J by 0 bases, with 13 bases between the two germline ends. Germline V CDR1 and CDR2: LNHDA, SQIVND (reference sequence). The CDR3 loop reads CASTGDRSSYNEQFF. As DNA, the CDR3 is TGTGCCAGTACCGGAGACAGGAGCTCCTACAATGAGCAGTTCTTC.

This clone was seen just once. This rearrangement joins TRBV30 to TRBJ1-2; 9 nucleotides line up with TRBD1. This CDR3 comprises 13 residues. J was trimmed by 6 bases and V by 8 bases; bases with no gene match: 10. Germline V gene sequence: CDR1 GTSNPN, CDR2 SVGIG (reference sequence). The CDR3 protein is CALLGQGVHGYTF. The CDR3, as DNA: TGTGCCCTGCTGGGACAGGGAGTCCATGGCTACACCTTC. Full variable domain (outside the CDR3, taken from reference TRBV30 and TRBJ1-2): SQTIHQWPATLVQPVGSPLSLECTVEGTSNPNLYWYRQAAGRGLQLLFYSVGIGQISSEVPQNLSASRPQDRQFILSSKKLLLSDSGFYLCALLGQGVHGYTFGSGTRLTVV.

The chain carries TRBV28 and TRBJ1-1, with 10 bases lining up with TRBD1. The V gene's germline CDR1 is MDHEN and CDR2 SYDVKM. V shed 6 bases, J shed 4 bases, and the junction held 11 bases outside the gene matches. The CDR3 length is 16 residues. CDR3: CASSSILRDRGTEAFF. The CDR3, as DNA: TGTGCCAGCAGCTCCATCTTGAGGGACAGGGGCACTGAAGCTTTCTTT.

This clone was seen just once. This sequence joins TRBV6-4 and TRBJ2-2; the D gene could be TRBD1 or TRBD2 (5 bases each). Germline assignment: CDR1 MRHNA and CDR2 SNTAGT. V was trimmed by 6 bases and J by 7 bases, leaving 15 bases between them. There are 14 residues in the CDR3. The CDR3 DNA reads as TGTGCCAGCAGGCCGGATAGCGACAGCGGGGAGCTGTTTTTT. It specifies CASRPDSDSGELFF.

The rearrangement uses TRBV14 and TRBJ1-2, with D maybe TRBD1 (5 bases). CDR3 size: 15 residues. Trimming took off 1 base at V and 5 bases at J, with 14 bases between the two ends. Germline values: CDR1 SGHDN, CDR2 FVKESK. In DNA form, the CDR3 reads TGTGCCAGCAGCCAAGGTCGAGGGGCGGGGTATGGCTACACCTTC. As protein: CASSQGRGAGYGYTF.

The count of this clone is one. The chain joins TRBV18 to TRBJ1-3; no definite D call. The CDR3 contains 15 residues. Germline V gene lookup returns CDR1 KGHSH and CDR2 LQKENI. V was cut by 6 bases and J by 0 bases, with 12 bases left in between. The CDR3 spells CASSTGLNSGNTIYF. CDR3 DNA sequence: TGTGCCAGCTCTACCGGGCTTAACTCTGGAAACACCATATATTTT.

The CDR3 reads CASSLRAYGYTF. Here the CDR3 DNA reads TGTGCCAGCAGCTTAAGGGCCTATGGCTACACCTTC. The V and J genes are TRBV11-2 and TRBJ1-2; D not resolved. Trimming took 2 bases from V and 4 from J, leaving 5 bases between them. The CDR3 is made up of 12 amino acids. Per the germline V gene, CDR1 is SGHAT and CDR2 is FQNNGV.

V and J are TRBV30 and TRBJ2-1; maybe TRBD2 (5 bases). Trimming cost V 3 bases and J 6 bases, with 12 bases left between them. Germline assignment: CDR1 GTSNPN and CDR2 SVGIG (reference sequence). The CDR3 contains 13 residues. The CDR3 DNA is TGTGCCTGGAGGGTCCGGGGATCCAATGAGCAGTTCTTC. As protein: CAWRVRGSNEQFF.

J is TRBJ2-1 and V is TRBV14, with D unclear. V was cut by 4 bases and J by 0 bases, with 13 bases left in between. CDR1 is SGHDN, CDR2 FVKESK, per germline. The CDR3 loop spans 16 amino acids. Here the CDR3 DNA reads TGTGCCAGCAGCCTTCCTAGGCCCACCTCCTACAATGAGCAGTTCTTC. Translation gives CASSLPRPTSYNEQFF. The whole variable domain, filled in from reference TRBV14 and TRBJ2-1, reads EAGVTQFPSHSVIEKGQTVTLRCDPISGHDNLYWYRRVMGKEIKFLLHFVKESKQDESGMPNNRFLAERTGGTYSTLKVQPAELEDSGVYFCASSLPRPTSYNEQFFGPGTRLTVL.

The gene calls are TRBV30 and TRBJ1-6; the D gene is possibly TRBD1 (5 bases). Germline V CDR1 and CDR2: GTSNPN, SVGIG (reference sequence). Trimming cost V 2 bases and J 8 bases, with 10 bases left between them. There are 13 residues in the CDR3. CDR3 amino acids: CAWSKQADSPLHF. The CDR3 region has the DNA TGTGCCTGGAGTAAACAGGCCGATTCACCCCTCCACTTT. Full variable domain (remainder filled in from reference TRBV30 and TRBJ1-6): SQTIHQWPATLVQPVGSPLSLECTVEGTSNPNLYWYRQAAGRGLQLLFYSVGIGQISSEVPQNLSASRPQDRQFILSSKKLLLSDSGFYLCAWSKQADSPLHFGNGTRLTVT.

V and J are TRBV9 and TRBJ1-1; D gene ambiguous. V was trimmed by 4 bases and J by 1 base, leaving 14 bases between them. Germline CDR1 is SGDLS and CDR2 is YYNGEE. The CDR3 runs to 15 residues. CDR3 nucleotides: TGTGCCAGCAGCCGGTCCCTTGCCGGGAACACTGAAGCTTTCTTT. It specifies CASSRSLAGNTEAFF.

The V call is TRBV27, the J call TRBJ1-3; D remains ambiguous. The CDR3 length is 14 residues. Looked up from germline, CDR1 is MNHEY and CDR2 is SMNVEV (reference sequence). V lost 3 bases and J 3 bases, leaving 9 bases between the germline ends. The CDR3 sequence: CASSLGVDGNTIYF. CDR3 bases: TGTGCCAGCAGTTTGGGAGTAGATGGAAACACCATATATTTT.

The chain links TRBV25-1 to TRBJ2-1, with 15 positions matching TRBD2. V was clipped by 8 bases and J by 10 bases; unmatched bases: 9. Germline CDR1 and CDR2: MGHDK and SYGVNS. The CDR3 consists of 15 residues. CDR3 amino acids: CASSTPGLAGGEQFF. The CDR3 DNA reads TGTGCCAGCTCGACCCCGGGACTAGCGGGAGGAGAGCAGTTCTTC.

V usage is TRBV5-5 and J usage is TRBJ1-2, with D unresolved. Germline V CDR1 and CDR2: SGHKS, YYEKEE (reference sequence). CDR3 length: 15 amino acids. V shed 4 bases and J shed 0 bases, with 13 bases lying between them. The CDR3 protein is CASSVGFGANYGYTF. The CDR3 bases are TGTGCCAGCAGCGTAGGGTTCGGGGCTAACTATGGCTACACCTTC.

The chain employs TRBV7-9 and TRBJ1-1, with D possibly matching TRBD1 (5 bases). V lost 3 bases, J lost 2 bases, and 10 bases lay in between. Germline V CDR1 and CDR2: SEHNR, FQNEAQ (reference sequence). This CDR3 is 14 amino acids long. The CDR3 region is CASSLGTANTEAFF. For the CDR3, the DNA is TGTGCCAGCAGCTTGGGGACTGCCAACACTGAAGCTTTCTTT.

This clone is a singleton in its sample. The J gene is TRBJ1-4, the V gene TRBV7-9, with 10 positions matching TRBD1. This CDR3 is 18 amino acids long. Per the germline V gene, CDR1 is SEHNR and CDR2 is FQNEAQ (reference sequence). The V segment lost 4 bases and the J segment 3 bases; nucleotides outside the gene matches: 11. The DNA of the CDR3 is TGTGCCAGCAGCTCAACCGGGACAGGGGTTCGAGCTAATGAAAAACTGTTTTTT. Its translation: CASSSTGTGVRANEKLFF. Combining the CDR3 with reference TRBV7-9 and TRBJ1-4 gives the whole variable domain DTGVSQNPRHKITKRGQNVTFRCDPISEHNRLYWYRQTLGQGPEFLTYFQNEAQLEKSRLLSDRFSAERPKGSFSTLEIQRTEQGDSAMYLCASSSTGTGVRANEKLFFGSGTQLSVL.

The gene calls are TRBV4-2 and TRBJ2-1; D possibly corresponds to TRBD2 (5 bases). Germline CDR1 is LGHNA and CDR2 is YNFKEQ. The CDR3 loop spans 19 amino acids. V lost 1 base and J 0 bases, leaving 19 bases between the germline ends. The CDR3 region has the DNA TGTGCCAGCAGCCAAGCCGCTTTGAGCGGATGGAGCTCCTACAATGAGCAGTTCTTC. It is translated as CASSQAALSGWSSYNEQFF.

The chain uses TRBV4-1 and TRBJ2-2, with D perhaps TRBD1 (5 bases). V was clipped by 3 bases and J by 3 bases, with 8 bases between them. The CDR3 runs 14 residues. Germline V gene data show CDR1 as MGHRA and CDR2 as YSYEKL. The CDR3 bases are TGCGCCAGCAGCCAGGCAGGGCACACCGGGGAGCTGTTTTTT. Translated: CASSQAGHTGELFF.

V and J are TRBV7-2 and TRBJ2-2; 7 bases agree with TRBD2. The junction had 3 bases not matched to a gene; V was cut back by 1 base and J by 10 bases. Per the germline V gene, CDR1 is SGHTA and CDR2 is FQGNSA. CDR3 size: 13 residues. In DNA form, the CDR3 reads TGTGCCAGCAGCTTAGATGCGGGGGTGGAGCTGTTTTTT. This translates into CASSLDAGVELFF. Full variable domain (missing parts from reference TRBV7-2 and TRBJ2-2): GAGVSQSPSNKVTEKGKDVELRCDPISGHTALYWYRQSLGQGLEFLIYFQGNSAPDKSGLPSDRFSAERTGGSVSTLTIQRTQQEDSAVYLCASSLDAGVELFFGEGSRLTVL.

V and J are TRBV7-2 and TRBJ1-1, with no clear D. The CDR3 contains 15 residues. V lost 5 bases to trimming and J lost 5 bases, with 18 bases between them. CDR1 is SGHTA, CDR2 FQGNSA, per germline. DNA of the CDR3: TGTGCCAGCAGCCCGGCTTGGGAGGTTAGGACTGAAGCTTTCTTT. Its protein is CASSPAWEVRTEAFF.

A few counts support this clone. Additional DNA sequences in this sample encode the identical CDR3. The chain carries TRBV4-2 and TRBJ1-1, with D tentatively TRBD1 (6 bases). Germline V gene lookup returns CDR1 LGHNA and CDR2 YNFKEQ. The CDR3 spans 15 residues. The ends were cut back, 1 base at V and 5 bases at J, with 14 bases in the middle. CDR3 protein: CASSQVGGGNTEAFF. CDR3 bases: TGTGCCAGCAGCCAAGTTGGAGGGGGTAATACTGAAGCTTTCTTT.

The CDR3 DNA reads TGTGCCAGCAATCCCAGGGCCCTTAATGAAAAACTGTTTTTT. Residues: CASNPRALNEKLFF. The chain is built from TRBV6-6 and TRBJ1-4; maybe TRBD1 (5 bases). The CDR3 is 14 amino acids. Trimming left V 7 bases short and J 4 bases short, with 13 bases between. The germline gives CDR1 MNHNY, CDR2 SVGAGI (reference sequence).

The rearrangement links TRBV7-9 to TRBJ2-4, with 8 bases aligning to TRBD1. The CDR3 sequence is 14 residues long. Germline V CDR1 and CDR2: SEHNR, FQNEAQ (reference sequence). V trimming: 4 bases; J trimming: 5 bases; junction bases outside the gene matches: 4. CDR3 region: CASSSGTGENIQYF. The CDR3 DNA reads TGTGCCAGCAGCTCCGGGACAGGTGAAAACATTCAGTACTTC.

The chain is built from TRBV7-9 and TRBJ2-5; D is undetermined. The germline V and J ends were trimmed by 4 bases and 5 bases, with 20 bases remaining between them. The CDR3 consists of 16 residues. Germline CDR1 SEHNR, CDR2 FQNEAQ (reference sequence). The CDR3 spells CASSSYTSTGEETQYF. The CDR3, as DNA: TGTGCCAGCAGCTCGTATACTTCCACCGGAGAGGAGACCCAGTACTTC.

This chain uses TRBV6-5 with TRBJ1-4; 8 bases align to TRBD1. The junction had 5 bases not matched to a gene; V was cut back by 6 bases and J by 5 bases. The CDR3 spans 14 residues. Per the germline V gene, CDR1 is MNHEY and CDR2 is SVGAGI. The CDR3 bases are TGTGCCAGCAGATCACAGGGGGGAAATGAAAAACTGTTTTTT. Amino acids: CASRSQGGNEKLFF.

CDR3 sequence reads: CASRVLYRGETEAFF. In nucleotides, the CDR3 is TGTGCCAGCAGGGTCCTTTACAGGGGGGAAACTGAAGCTTTCTTT. The chain uses TRBV6-5 and TRBJ1-1, with 8 bases that match TRBD1. The CDR3 spans 15 residues. V shed 6 bases and J 5 bases; nucleotides not matched to a gene: 11. Germline lookup yields CDR1 MNHEY and CDR2 SVGAGI.

The V and J genes are TRBV7-2 and TRBJ2-1; TRBD2 matches at 7 bases. V shed 5 bases, J shed 4 bases, and the junction held 11 bases outside the gene matches. This CDR3 comprises 16 residues. Looked up from germline, CDR1 is SGHTA and CDR2 is FQGNSA. The CDR3 bases are TGTGCCAGCAGCCCGGGAGGCAGTAAAACTTACAATGAGCAGTTCTTC. Its translation: CASSPGGSKTYNEQFF.